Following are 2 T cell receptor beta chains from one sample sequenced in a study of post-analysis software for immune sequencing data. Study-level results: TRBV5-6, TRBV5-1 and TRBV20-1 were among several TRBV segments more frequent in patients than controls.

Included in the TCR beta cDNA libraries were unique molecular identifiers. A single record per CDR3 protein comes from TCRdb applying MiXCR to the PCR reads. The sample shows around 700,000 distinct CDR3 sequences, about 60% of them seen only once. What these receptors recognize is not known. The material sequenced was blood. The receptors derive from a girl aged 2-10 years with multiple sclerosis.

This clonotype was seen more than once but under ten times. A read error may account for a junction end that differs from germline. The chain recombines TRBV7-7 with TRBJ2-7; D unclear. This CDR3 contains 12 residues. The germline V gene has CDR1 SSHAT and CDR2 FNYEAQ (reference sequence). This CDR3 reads CASSLDGHEQYF. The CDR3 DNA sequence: TGTGCTAGCAGCTTAGATGGCCACGAGCAGTACTTC.

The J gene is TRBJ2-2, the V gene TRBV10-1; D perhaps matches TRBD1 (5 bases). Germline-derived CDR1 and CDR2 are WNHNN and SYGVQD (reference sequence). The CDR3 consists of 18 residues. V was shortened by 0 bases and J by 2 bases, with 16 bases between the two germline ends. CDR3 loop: CASSESLLGHNNTGELFF. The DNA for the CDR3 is TGCGCCAGCAGTGAGTCCCTTCTGGGGCACAACAACACCGGGGAGCTGTTTTTT.